This T cell receptor beta chain stems from a study of T-cell reconstitution after alpha-beta-depleted transplantation in children. Whole-study results and caveats: Expanded graft clones, several hundred of them, were reportedly the source of alpha-beta T cells about two months after transplant. The origin of high day-60 TCRbeta diversity in some patients lay in surviving recipient T cells and thymic progenitors.

V lost 3 bases, J lost 5 bases, and 16 bases lay in between. Germline loops: CDR1 MGHRA, CDR2 YSYEKL. The CDR3 extends over 15 amino acids. This clonotype was detected many times. What it binds is not known. Construction of the TCRbeta library involved unique molecular identifiers. Each CDR3 protein gets one entry after TCRdb re-called the PCR reads with MiXCR. The data show 200,000 to 300,000 distinct CDR3 sequences, more than 20% seen once. The gene calls are TRBV4-1 and TRBJ1-1; a possible D gene is TRBD1 (5 bases). The receptor was isolated from a female patient aged 2-9 years who had a stem cell transplant for congenital amegakaryocytic thrombocytopenia, so the T cells may come from the graft donor. Here the sequenced sample was PBMCs, mostly from graft donor cells, taken 360 days after TCRalphabeta/CD19-depleted stem cell transplant. The CDR3 DNA reads as TGCGCCAGCAGCCAGGGCCCAGGGAGGTCTACTGAAGCTTTCTTT. The encoded protein is CASSQGPGRSTEAFF.